The clone carrying this TCR beta chain was observed a single time. An end of the junction does not agree with germline; a read error may underlie this. The CDR3 consists of 13 residues. Germline loops: CDR1 SGHAT, CDR2 FQDESV (reference sequence). The input was 450 to 500 ng total RNA; TCR beta cDNA was made from it with a constant-region primer. Three nested multiplex PCR rounds of slightly modified ARM-PCR generated TCR beta libraries. For about 11 cycles apiece, the opening two PCR rounds ran with TRBV1-TRBV30 forward primers and a C-beta reverse primer. From the multiplex PCR reads, TCRdb called clonotypes with MiXCR, one entry per CDR3 protein. The sample holds approximately 210,000 distinct CDR3 sequences; around three fifths are singletons and the top ten take 6% to 8.5%. This entry is derived from a study of tumor-infiltrating lymphocytes in primary liver carcinoma. Study in general: Tumors were staged T1-T3 N0M0 and measured roughly 4 to 10 cm across.

Blood RNA came from unsorted whole blood; germline DNA was also extracted. The receptor was isolated from a woman aged 55-75 years with primary liver carcinoma and hepatitis B virus infection. Sequenced input: peripheral blood. The chain recombines TRBV11-1 with TRBJ1-1; TRBD1 agrees at 8 bases. The CDR3 DNA is TGTGCGAGCAGCCATACAGGGGGTCTGGAAGCTTCCTTT. It encodes CASSHTGGLEASF.